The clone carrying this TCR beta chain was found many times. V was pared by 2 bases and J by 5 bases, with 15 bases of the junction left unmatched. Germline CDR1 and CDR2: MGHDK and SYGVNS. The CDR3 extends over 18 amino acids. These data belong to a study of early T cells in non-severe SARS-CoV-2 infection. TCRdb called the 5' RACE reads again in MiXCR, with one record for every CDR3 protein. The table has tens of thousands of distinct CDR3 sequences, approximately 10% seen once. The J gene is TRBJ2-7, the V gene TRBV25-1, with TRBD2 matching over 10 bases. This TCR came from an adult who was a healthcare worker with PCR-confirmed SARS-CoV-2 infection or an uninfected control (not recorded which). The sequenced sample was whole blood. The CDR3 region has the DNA TGTGCCAGCAGTGAAATCACTAGCGGGGTGCTCAGGGGGGACGAGCAGTACTTC. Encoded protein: CASSEITSGVLRGDEQYF.